This is a list of T cell receptor beta chains from one sample in a study of T cell responses to AZD1222 COVID-19 vaccine. Sequenced by immunoSEQ multiplex PCR; TCRdb stores in-frame clones only, minus some. The sample contains 150,000 or so clones, 88% of which appear only once. The starting material was peripheral blood, obtained on day 0 of AZD1222 vaccination. The receptor source for this set is an adult in good health. Both conserved end residues are part of each CDR3. Each record gives: D gene, V gene, clone size, J gene, CDR3 protein, CDR3 DNA. D genes are given only for firm matches. Clone size is given for some rows only: seen once, a few or many times, or a class if the clone is expanded.

>NA|TRBV2|NA|TRBJ2-1
CASSNSNVRNEQFF
TGTGCCAGCAGTAATTCAAACGTTAGAAATGAGCAGTTCTTC
>TRBD1|TRBV2|NA|TRBJ2-1
CASSETGAPRQFF
TGTGCCAGCAGTGAGACAGGGGCCCCGAGGCAGTTCTTC
>NA|TRBV9|NA|TRBJ1-2
CASSVGPSRNYGYTF
TGTGCCAGCAGCGTGGGTCCTTCCAGGAACTATGGCTACACCTTC
>NA|TRBV18|NA|TRBJ1-3
CASSGLGGPFSGNTIYF
TGTGCCAGCTCAGGGCTCGGGGGGCCCTTCTCTGGAAACACCATATATTTT
>TRBD1|TRBV27|few|TRBJ1-1
CASSSQGTGATEAFF
TGTGCCAGCAGTTCTCAGGGGACAGGGGCCACTGAAGCTTTCTTT
>TRBD1|TRBV6-2/TRBV6-3|NA|TRBJ1-5
CASSSGGQPQHF
TGTGCCAGCAGTTCAGGGGGTCAGCCCCAGCATTTT
>NA|TRBV4-2|once|TRBJ1-4
CASSPRGSIDEKLFF
TGTGCCAGCAGCCCTCGGGGCTCAATCGATGAAAAACTGTTTTTT
>NA|TRBV9|NA|TRBJ1-1
CASSVGGRTEAFF
TGTGCCAGCAGCGTAGGGGGGCGCACTGAAGCTTTCTTT
>NA|TRBV5-1|NA|TRBJ1-6
CASSLDRRASPLHF
TGCGCCAGCAGCTTGGACAGGAGAGCTTCACCCCTCCACTTT
>NA|TRBV10-3|NA|TRBJ1-5
CAIRGQINQPQHF
TGTGCCATCAGGGGACAAATTAATCAGCCCCAGCATTTT
>NA|TRBV28|NA|TRBJ1-5
CASRASGWGQPQHF
TGTGCCAGCAGGGCCTCAGGGTGGGGCCAGCCCCAGCATTTT
>TRBD1|TRBV6-5|NA|TRBJ1-6
CASRIRDRDNSPLHF
TGTGCCAGCAGAATCCGGGACAGGGATAATTCACCCCTCCACTTT
>TRBD2|TRBV27|few|TRBJ2-2
CASSPTSGRDTGELFF
TGTGCCAGCAGTCCGACTAGCGGGAGGGACACCGGGGAGCTGTTTTTT
>NA|TRBV5-1|NA|TRBJ1-1
CASSSGAVSTEAFF
TGCGCCAGCAGCTCTGGAGCCGTTAGCACTGAAGCTTTCTTT
>NA|TRBV5-1|NA|TRBJ1-1
CASSLAVQVNTEAFF
TGCGCCAGCAGCTTGGCAGTACAGGTAAACACTGAAGCTTTCTTT
>TRBD1|TRBV12-3/TRBV12-4|NA|TRBJ2-7
CASSRGQAEQYF
TGTGCCAGCAGCCGTGGACAGGCTGAGCAGTACTTC
>TRBD2|TRBV19|few|TRBJ2-7
CASSIRGSISYEQYF
TGTGCCAGTAGTATTCGCGGGAGCATATCCTACGAGCAGTACTTC
>NA|TRBV19|NA|TRBJ1-2
CASSIENTPYGYTF
TGTGCCAGTAGTATAGAAAACACACCCTATGGCTACACCTTC
>NA|TRBV12-3/TRBV12-4|NA|TRBJ1-5
CASSLRVAKPQHF
TGTGCCAGCAGTTTGAGGGTGGCTAAGCCCCAGCATTTT
>NA|TRBV5-6|NA|TRBJ1-1
CASSFWRRGFTEAFF
TGTGCCAGCAGCTTCTGGAGGAGGGGATTCACTGAAGCTTTCTTT
>NA|TRBV20-1|NA|TRBJ1-1
CSARGDTEAFF
TGCAGTGCCAGGGGAGACACTGAAGCTTTCTTT
>NA|TRBV27|NA|TRBJ2-7
CASSPNGNYEQYF
TGTGCCAGCAGTCCCAACGGAAACTACGAGCAGTACTTC
>TRBD1|TRBV4-3|NA|TRBJ2-1
CASSQEEQGPENYNEQFF
TGCGCCAGCAGCCAAGAAGAACAGGGGCCCGAAAATTACAATGAGCAGTTCTTC
>TRBD2|TRBV7-2|NA|TRBJ2-7
CASSLVSSGGNEQYF
TGTGCCAGCAGCTTAGTTTCCAGCGGGGGGAACGAGCAGTACTTC
>NA|TRBV5-1|NA|TRBJ2-5
CASSPTSSETQYF
TGCGCCAGCAGCCCTACTAGCTCCGAGACCCAGTACTTC
>NA|TRBV27|NA|TRBJ2-3
CASSLGTDTQYF
TGTGCCAGCAGTCTAGGCACAGATACGCAGTATTTT
>NA|TRBV10-2|NA|TRBJ1-6
CASVGQPSSPLHF
TGCGCCAGCGTAGGACAGCCGAGTTCACCCCTCCACTTT
>NA|TRBV27|NA|TRBJ2-7
CASSPGNYEQYF
TGTGCCAGCAGCCCTGGCAACTACGAGCAGTACTTC
>NA|TRBV5-1|once|TRBJ2-7
CASTKGDITYEQYF
TGCGCCAGCACCAAAGGTGACATTACCTACGAGCAGTACTTC
>TRBD2|TRBV4-3|few|TRBJ2-7
CASSQDLSAGGHEQYF
TGCGCCAGCAGCCAAGATCTCTCCGCGGGAGGTCACGAGCAGTACTTC
>NA|TRBV28|NA|TRBJ1-1
CASSLLGATEAFF
TGTGCCAGCAGTTTATTGGGGGCCACTGAAGCTTTCTTT
>TRBD1|TRBV7-2|NA|TRBJ1-1
CASSLASAGGLGTEAFF
TGTGCCAGCAGCTTAGCTTCGGCAGGGGGCCTCGGCACTGAAGCTTTCTTT
>TRBD2|TRBV19|NA|TRBJ2-7
CASSETSGQEEQYF
TGTGCCAGTAGCGAGACTAGCGGCCAGGAGGAGCAGTACTTC
>TRBD1|TRBV19|NA|TRBJ1-1
CASSALGQGAANTEAFF
TGTGCCAGTAGTGCCCTGGGACAGGGGGCAGCGAACACTGAAGCTTTCTTT
>NA|TRBV7-6|NA|TRBJ1-2
CASSAGDRRGYTF
TGTGCCAGCAGCGCAGGCGACAGGCGCGGCTACACCTTC
>NA|TRBV28|few|TRBJ2-2
CASSLISNTGELFF
TGTGCCAGCAGTTTAATCTCAAACACCGGGGAGCTGTTTTTT
>TRBD1|TRBV3-1/TRBV3-2|NA|TRBJ2-5
CASSQGQTGTEYQETQYF
TGTGCCAGCAGCCAAGGACAAACCGGGACAGAATATCAAGAGACCCAGTACTTC
>TRBD2|TRBV19|NA|TRBJ2-3
CASQRRRGGTDTQYF
TGTGCCAGCCAGAGGAGACGCGGGGGGACAGATACGCAGTATTTT
>TRBD1|TRBV28|NA|TRBJ1-1
CASSLSSGTGHTEAFF
TGTGCCAGCAGTTTATCCTCTGGGACAGGGCATACTGAAGCTTTCTTT
>TRBD2|TRBV11-3|NA|TRBJ2-1
CASSPGAGGARDEQFF
TGTGCCAGCAGCCCCGGGGCCGGGGGGGCCCGGGATGAGCAGTTCTTC
>NA|TRBV6-2/TRBV6-3|NA|TRBJ2-1
CASSYYGETNEQFF
TGTGCCAGCAGTTACTACGGGGAGACCAATGAGCAGTTCTTC
>NA|TRBV6-1|NA|TRBJ2-7
CASSEFQGGSYEQYF
TGTGCCAGCAGTGAATTCCAGGGGGGTTCCTACGAGCAGTACTTC
>NA|TRBV2|NA|TRBJ2-1
CASSEEGGLVNEQFF
TGTGCCAGCAGTGAAGAAGGGGGGCTTGTCAATGAGCAGTTCTTC
>NA|TRBV9|NA|TRBJ1-1
CASSVDGGWDTEAFF
TGTGCCAGCAGCGTAGATGGGGGCTGGGACACTGAAGCTTTCTTT
>TRBD2|TRBV10-3|NA|TRBJ2-7
CAISVMGTGGPYEQYF
TGTGCCATCAGTGTAATGGGGACGGGAGGGCCCTACGAGCAGTACTTC
>NA|TRBV9|few|TRBJ2-2
CASSLIVDTGELFF
TGTGCCAGCAGCCTCATCGTTGACACCGGGGAGCTGTTTTTT
>NA|TRBV12-3/TRBV12-4|once|TRBJ1-4
CASSRQDEKLFF
TGTGCCAGCAGTCGACAGGACGAAAAACTGTTTTTT
>TRBD2|TRBV5-1|NA|TRBJ2-3
CASSLRGEFTDTQYF
TGCGCCAGCAGCTTGCGGGGGGAATTCACAGATACGCAGTATTTT
>NA|TRBV30|NA|TRBJ1-5
CAWSFGGRNQPQHF
TGTGCCTGGAGTTTCGGGGGGCGCAATCAGCCCCAGCATTTT
>TRBD1|TRBV7-9|NA|TRBJ1-4
CASSLVKGAPTNEKLFF
TGTGCCAGCAGCTTAGTAAAGGGGGCCCCCACTAATGAAAAACTGTTTTTT
>NA|TRBV5-4|NA|TRBJ2-1
CASSLGSLEQFF
TGTGCCAGCAGCTTGGGATCCCTTGAGCAGTTCTTC
>TRBD1|TRBV4-3|NA|TRBJ1-6
CASSQASGTVNSPLHF
TGCGCCAGCAGCCAAGCATCCGGGACAGTCAATTCACCCCTCCACTTT
>TRBD2|TRBV9|NA|TRBJ2-7
CASSGSGNRYEQYF
TGTGCCAGCAGCGGGAGCGGGAATCGCTACGAGCAGTACTTC